This TCR beta chain was captured by sequencing in a study of Ad26.COV2.S vaccination and SARS-CoV-2 variants. Background on the study: Enrollment placed the donor in the COV1001 Ad26.COV2.S trial arm.

Treatment reported: around 19 received Ad26.COV2.S at low or high dose, single or two shots; 5 received placebo; per-sample allocation not given. At day 63 after the first vaccine or placebo injection, samples were drawn. Repertoires were generated with immunoSEQ multiplex PCR, while TCRdb's copy carries only in-frame clones and drops some. Of roughly 350,000 clones listed, roughly 87% were seen once; the top ten hold roughly 3.1%. The germline V and J ends were trimmed by 1 base and 1 base, with 13 bases remaining between them. The CDR3 has 16 residues. Germline V gives CDR1 MGHRA, CDR2 YSYEKL. The material was peripheral blood, obtained in a trial of Ad26.COV2.S vaccine versus placebo. The source is a person between 18 and 65 years old who received the Ad26.COV2.S COVID-19 vaccine or a placebo. This rearrangement joins TRBV4-1 to TRBJ2-5; no reliable D call. The CDR3, as DNA: TGCGCCAGCAGCCAAGTCGTGATGGGTCTCCAAGAGACCCAGTACTTC. This gives the protein CASSQVVMGLQETQYF.